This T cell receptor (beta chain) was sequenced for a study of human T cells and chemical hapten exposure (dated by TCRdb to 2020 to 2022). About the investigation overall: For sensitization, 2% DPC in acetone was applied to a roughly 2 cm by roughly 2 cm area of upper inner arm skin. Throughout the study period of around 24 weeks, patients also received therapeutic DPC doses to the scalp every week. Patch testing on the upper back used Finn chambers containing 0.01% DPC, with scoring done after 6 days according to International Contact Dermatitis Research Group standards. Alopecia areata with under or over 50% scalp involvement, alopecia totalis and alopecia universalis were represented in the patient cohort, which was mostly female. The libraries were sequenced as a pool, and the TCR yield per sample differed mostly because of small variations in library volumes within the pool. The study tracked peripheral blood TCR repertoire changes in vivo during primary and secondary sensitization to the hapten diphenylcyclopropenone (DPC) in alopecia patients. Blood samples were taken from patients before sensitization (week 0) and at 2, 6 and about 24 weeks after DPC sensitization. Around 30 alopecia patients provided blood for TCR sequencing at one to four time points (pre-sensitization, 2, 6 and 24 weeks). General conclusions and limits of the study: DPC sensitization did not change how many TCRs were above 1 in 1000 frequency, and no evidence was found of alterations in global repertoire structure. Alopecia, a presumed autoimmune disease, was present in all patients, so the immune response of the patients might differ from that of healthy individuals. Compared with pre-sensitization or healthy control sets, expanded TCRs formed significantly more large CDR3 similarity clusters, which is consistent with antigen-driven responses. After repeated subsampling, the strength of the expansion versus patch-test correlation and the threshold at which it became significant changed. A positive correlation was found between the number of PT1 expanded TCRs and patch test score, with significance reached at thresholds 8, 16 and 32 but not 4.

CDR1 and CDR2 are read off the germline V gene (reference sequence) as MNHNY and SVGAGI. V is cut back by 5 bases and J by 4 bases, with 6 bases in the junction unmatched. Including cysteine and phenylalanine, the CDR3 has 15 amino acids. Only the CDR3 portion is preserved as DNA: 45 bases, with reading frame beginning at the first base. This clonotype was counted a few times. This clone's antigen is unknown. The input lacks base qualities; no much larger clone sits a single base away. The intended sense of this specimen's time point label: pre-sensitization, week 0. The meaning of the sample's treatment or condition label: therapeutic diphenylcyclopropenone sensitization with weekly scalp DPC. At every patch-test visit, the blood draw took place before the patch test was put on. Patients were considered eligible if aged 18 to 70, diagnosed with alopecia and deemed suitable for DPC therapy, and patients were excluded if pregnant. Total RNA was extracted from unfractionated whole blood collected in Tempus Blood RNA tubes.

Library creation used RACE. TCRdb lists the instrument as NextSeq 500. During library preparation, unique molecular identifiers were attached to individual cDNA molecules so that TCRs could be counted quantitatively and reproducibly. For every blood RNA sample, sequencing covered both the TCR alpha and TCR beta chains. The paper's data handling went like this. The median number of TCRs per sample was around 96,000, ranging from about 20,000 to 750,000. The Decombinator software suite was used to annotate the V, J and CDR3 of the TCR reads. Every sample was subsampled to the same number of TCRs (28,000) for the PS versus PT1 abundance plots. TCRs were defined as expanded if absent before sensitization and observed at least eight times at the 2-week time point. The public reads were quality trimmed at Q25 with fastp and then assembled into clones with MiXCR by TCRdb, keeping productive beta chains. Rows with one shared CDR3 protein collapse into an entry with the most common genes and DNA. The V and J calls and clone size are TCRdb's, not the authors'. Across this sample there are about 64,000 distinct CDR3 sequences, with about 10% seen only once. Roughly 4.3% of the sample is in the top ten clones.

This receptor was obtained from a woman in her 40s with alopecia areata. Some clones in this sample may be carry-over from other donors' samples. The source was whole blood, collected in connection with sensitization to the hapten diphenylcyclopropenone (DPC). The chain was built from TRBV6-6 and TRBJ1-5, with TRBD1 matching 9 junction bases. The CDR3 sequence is CASSEGQGKNQPQHF. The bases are TGTGCCAGCAGTGAGGGACAGGGAAAGAATCAGCCCCAGCATTTT.